This passage covers 31 T cell receptor beta chains from one sample sequenced in a study of T-cell memory formation after mild COVID-19. TCRdb redid the calling of the 5' RACE reads with MiXCR, one entry per CDR3 protein. Of 270,000 or so distinct CDR3 sequences in the sample, more than 15% were seen once. Input material: PBMCs or a T cell subset sorted from them (not recorded which). The receptors were sampled from a man in his late teens or twenties who had mild COVID-19 (a few samples of this study predate the infection). Cell type and time point are not known.

This chain uses TRBV3-1 with TRBJ1-6; D may be TRBD1 (6 bases). Trimming cost V 4 bases and J 7 bases, with 11 bases left between them. The CDR3 covers 14 residues. Germline-derived CDR1 and CDR2 are LGHDT and YNNKEL (reference sequence). Written as DNA, the CDR3 is TGTGCCAGCAGCCTGGGACATAAGAATTCACCCCTCCACTTT. Protein product: CASSLGHKNSPLHF.

The chain employs TRBV29-1 and TRBJ2-5; no clear D gene. Trimming removed 4 bases at V and 0 bases at J, with 12 bases between. Germline V CDR1 and CDR2: SQVTM, ANQGSEA. The CDR3 is 14 amino acids. CDR3 protein: CSVVVSWYQETQYF. The CDR3 DNA sequence: TGCAGCGTTGTAGTCTCTTGGTACCAAGAGACCCAGTACTTC.

Many counts were recorded for this clonotype. The chain uses TRBV4-3 and TRBJ2-3, with D possibly TRBD1 on 6 matching bases. The CDR3 contains 14 residues. CDR1 is LGHNA and CDR2 is YSLEER in the germline V gene. V gave up 3 bases and J gave up 0 bases, with 7 bases separating them. This chain's CDR3 is CASSQGASTDTQYF. The CDR3 region has the DNA TGCGCCAGCAGCCAGGGGGCTAGCACAGATACGCAGTATTTT.

In this sample, this clonotype turned up a few times. The chain recombines TRBV27 with TRBJ2-5; 7 bases align to TRBD2. Looked up from germline, CDR1 is MNHEY and CDR2 is SMNVEV (reference sequence). Unmatched junction bases numbered 12, after V lost 3 bases and J lost 5 bases. This CDR3 is 16 amino acids long. CDR3 bases: TGTGCCAGCAGTTTTTTCCAGCGGGGTGTTAGGGAGACCCAGTACTTC. The encoded protein is CASSFFQRGVRETQYF.

The chain has TRBV5-1 and TRBJ2-1; no clear D gene. CDR1 is SGHRS and CDR2 is YFSETQ in the germline V gene. Trimming cost V 0 bases and J 8 bases, with 18 bases left between them. This CDR3 has 16 residues. CDR3 DNA sequence: TGCGCCAGCAGCTTGGCAGGTCCCCAGGACCCCTATGAGCAGTTCTTC. It specifies CASSLAGPQDPYEQFF.

This clonotype was counted only a few times. This chain links TRBV5-1 with TRBJ2-1, with 7 bases identical to TRBD1. Germline lookup yields CDR1 SGHRS and CDR2 YFSETQ. Trimming at V came to 0 bases and at J to 3 bases, leaving 3 bases not matched to a gene. This CDR3 is built from 15 residues. CDR3 loop: CASSLGDRDYNEQFF. The CDR3 DNA reads as TGCGCCAGCAGCTTGGGAGACAGGGACTACAATGAGCAGTTCTTC.

The CDR3, as DNA: TGTGCCAGCAGGCTGGGACAGGGGGCGTATCAGGTTAGAGAGCAGTACTTC. Its translation: CASRLGQGAYQVREQYF. This chain connects TRBV6-1 to TRBJ2-7, with 12 bases identical to TRBD1. V lost 6 bases to trimming and J lost 7 bases; unmatched junction nucleotides: 16. The CDR3 spans 17 residues. Germline CDR1 and CDR2: MNHNS and SASEGT.

The chain couples TRBV18 to TRBJ2-2; TRBD2 matches 11 bases. V dropped 3 bases and J dropped 1; count of bases not matched to a gene: 4. This CDR3 has 17 amino acids. Germline V CDR1 and CDR2: KGHSH, LQKENI. In nucleotides, the CDR3 is TGTGCCAGCTCACCCACTAGCGGGGGCCTGAACACCGGGGAGCTGTTTTTT. Residues: CASSPTSGGLNTGELFF.

V usage is TRBV7-3 and J usage is TRBJ2-2; possibly TRBD2 for D (6 bases). The V gene's germline CDR1 is SGHTA and CDR2 FQGTGA. With 3 bases removed from V and 4 bases from J, the gap between germline ends came to 9 bases. CDR3 size: 14 residues. CDR3 in DNA: TGTGCCAGCAGCTTGGAGGGGTTCACCGGGGAGCTGTTTTTT. Amino acid sequence: CASSLEGFTGELFF.

The gene calls are TRBV5-8 and TRBJ2-1; possible D gene TRBD2, 7 bases. Germline-derived CDR1 and CDR2 are SGHTS and YDEGEE. V dropped 7 bases and J dropped 8 bases, with 19 bases sitting between them. The CDR3 consists of 14 residues. The CDR3 region is CASARGWGGYEQFF. In nucleotides, the CDR3 is TGTGCCAGCGCCCGCGGATGGGGGGGCTATGAGCAGTTCTTC.

This clonotype was seen more than once but under ten times. This chain joins TRBV2 and TRBJ1-6; D remains unclear. The V end lost 2 bases, the J end lost 7 bases, and 12 bases lay between the germline ends. The CDR3 has 15 amino acids. Germline CDR1 reads SNHLY; CDR2 reads FYNNEI. This chain's CDR3 is CASSEYGGQNSPLHF. CDR3 nucleotide sequence: TGTGCCAGCAGTGAATATGGCGGGCAGAATTCACCCCTCCACTTT.

The V and J genes are TRBV20-1 and TRBJ2-7, with 9 nucleotides matching TRBD1. Germline V lookup: CDR1 DFQATT, CDR2 SNEGSKA (reference sequence). The V and J ends lost 5 bases and 4 bases, in that order; junction bases with no gene match: 12. This CDR3 contains 15 residues. In DNA form, the CDR3 reads TGCAGTGCTTTTCCCGGGACAGGGATTCGGTACGAGCAGTACTTC. Its protein is CSAFPGTGIRYEQYF.

This clonotype appeared many times. J is TRBJ1-4 and V is TRBV7-9, with D unclear. Trimming took off 1 base at V and 0 bases at J, with 3 bases between the two ends. CDR1 and CDR2 from the germline V gene are SEHNR and FQNEAQ (reference sequence). This CDR3 is built from 14 residues. The DNA for the CDR3 is TGTGCCAGCAGCTTAGGAGCAACTAATGAAAAACTGTTTTTT. Translating it yields CASSLGATNEKLFF.

This clonotype came up a few times. The chain couples TRBV12-3 or TRBV12-4 to TRBJ1-2, with a possible D match to TRBD1 (5 bases). The CDR3 runs to 16 residues. V was clipped by 3 bases and J by 8 bases, with 22 bases between them. Written as DNA, the CDR3 is TGTGCCAGCAGTTTGGGGCCACGGGGGGGACTGGGGGGCTACACCTTC. Translation: CASSLGPRGGLGGYTF.

The chain has TRBV5-1 and TRBJ1-1, with D maybe TRBD1 (5 bases). The CDR3 has 14 residues. V gave up 3 bases and J gave up 2 bases, with 11 bases separating them. CDR1 is SGHRS, CDR2 YFSETQ, per germline. DNA of the CDR3: TGCGCCAGCAGCTCTTCCGGGACTAACACTGAAGCTTTCTTT. As protein: CASSSSGTNTEAFF. Together with reference TRBV5-1 and TRBJ1-1, the CDR3 gives the full variable domain: KAGVTQTPRYLIKTRGQQVTLSCSPISGHRSVSWYQQTPGQGLQFLFEYFSETQRNKGNFPGRFSGRQFSNSRSEMNVSTLELGDSALYLCASSSSGTNTEAFFGQGTRLTVV.

This clonotype came up a few times. CDR3 in DNA: TGTGCCAGCAGTTGGGCCAGGTATTCACCCCTCCACTTT. Protein: CASSWARYSPLHF. This chain connects TRBV27 to TRBJ1-6, with D unclear. V gave up 4 bases and J gave up 8 bases, with 9 bases separating them. The CDR3 length is 13 residues. The germline CDR1 and CDR2 sequences are MNHEY and SMNVEV (reference sequence).

The V call is TRBV11-2, the J call TRBJ2-3; 7 bases map to TRBD2. The CDR3 is 18 residues long. Germline V gives CDR1 SGHAT, CDR2 FQNNGV. J lost 2 bases, V lost 5 bases, and 16 bases had no gene match. The CDR3 protein is CASSLRGGGRLNTDTQYF. The CDR3 DNA reads as TGTGCCAGCAGCCTAAGGGGCGGGGGAAGGCTCAACACAGATACGCAGTATTTT.

Only a few counts were recorded for this clonotype. The chain recombines TRBV12-3 or TRBV12-4 with TRBJ2-2, with a possible D match to TRBD2 (6 bases). The ends were cut back, 0 bases at V and 6 bases at J, with 8 bases in the middle. CDR3 length equals 14 residues. The CDR3 nucleotides are TGTGCCAGCAGTTTAGCCCCGGGGGCCGGGGAGCTGTTTTTT. It codes for CASSLAPGAGELFF.

In its sample, this clonotype was seen a few times. The chain uses TRBV11-2 and TRBJ1-2; maybe TRBD1 (5 bases). V gave up 0 bases and J gave up 4 bases, with 15 bases separating them. There are 16 residues in the CDR3. Germline assignment: CDR1 SGHAT and CDR2 FQNNGV. CDR3 sequence: CASSLDLTDVVYGYTF. The CDR3 DNA follows: TGTGCCAGCAGCTTAGATTTGACAGATGTTGTCTATGGCTACACCTTC. Full variable domain (missing parts from reference TRBV11-2 and TRBJ1-2): EAGVAQSPRYKIIEKRQSVAFWCNPISGHATLYWYQQILGQGPKLLIQFQNNGVVDDSQLPKDRFSAERLKGVDSTLKIQPAKLEDSAVYLCASSLDLTDVVYGYTFGSGTRLTVV.

The table lists this clonotype with many counts. The chain links TRBV28 to TRBJ2-3; D ambiguous. The CDR3 is 12 residues long. Germline V CDR1 and CDR2: MDHEN, SYDVKM. Trimming left V 5 bases short and J 6 bases short, with 9 bases between. The CDR3 sequence: CASSPLRDTQYF. DNA for the CDR3: TGTGCCAGCAGTCCTCTACGTGATACGCAGTATTTT.

The chain carries TRBV7-2 and TRBJ2-3, with D possibly being TRBD2 (6 bases). Germline CDR1 reads SGHTA; CDR2 reads FQGNSA. The CDR3 runs 16 residues. The V gene lost 5 bases and the J gene lost 4 bases, with 19 bases spanning the gap. The CDR3 loop reads CASSAPSSERSDTQYF. DNA of the CDR3: TGTGCCAGCAGCGCGCCGTCTAGCGAGAGATCAGATACGCAGTATTTT.

The chain is built from TRBV5-1 and TRBJ2-3; 7 nucleotides agree with TRBD2. The CDR3 length is 16 residues. Germline V gene sequence: CDR1 SGHRS, CDR2 YFSETQ. J gave up 2 bases and V 0 bases, and 6 bases lay outside the gene matches. The CDR3: CASSLGSSGHTDTQYF. The CDR3 DNA follows: TGCGCCAGCAGCTTGGGTTCTAGCGGTCACACAGATACGCAGTATTTT.

The chain couples TRBV5-4 to TRBJ1-4; D possibly corresponds to TRBD1 (6 bases). The CDR3 length is 12 residues. V lost 3 bases and J lost 6, with 6 bases in between. Germline assignment: CDR1 SGHNT and CDR2 YYREEE (reference sequence). The CDR3 bases are TGTGCCAGCAGCTCAGGGGATGAAAAACTGTTTTTT. Protein sequence: CASSSGDEKLFF.

The V and J genes are TRBV6-5 and TRBJ1-1; D gene ambiguous. The CDR3 runs 14 residues. Germline loops: CDR1 MNHEY, CDR2 SVGAGI. V dropped 7 bases and J dropped 0 bases, with 12 bases sitting between them. The CDR3 is CASKVQAMNTEAFF. In DNA form, the CDR3 reads TGTGCCAGCAAAGTTCAGGCGATGAACACTGAAGCTTTCTTT.

In this sample, this clonotype turned up a few times. For the CDR3, the DNA is TGTGCCAGCACCGCTTTAGGCCCCGGAAAAACCCAGTACTTC. Translated: CASTALGPGKTQYF. The chain combines TRBV11-2 with TRBJ2-5; D uncertain. V was pared by 7 bases and J by 8 bases, with 20 bases between. Per germline, CDR1 SGHAT and CDR2 FQNNGV. The CDR3 extends over 14 amino acids.

In this sample, this clonotype turned up many times. V is TRBV9 and J is TRBJ2-3; 8 bases match TRBD2. Trimming took 2 bases from V and 0 from J; bases not matched to a gene: 8. The CDR3 covers 17 residues. Germline loops: CDR1 SGDLS, CDR2 YYNGEE. The CDR3: CASSVSGGPFSTDTQYF. The CDR3 DNA follows: TGTGCCAGCAGCGTGTCGGGGGGGCCGTTCAGCACAGATACGCAGTATTTT.

A few counts support this clonotype. The chain joins TRBV4-1 to TRBJ2-2, with a possible D match to TRBD1 (5 bases). V lost 1 base, J lost 1 base, and 10 bases lay in between. Germline CDR1 MGHRA, CDR2 YSYEKL. The CDR3 loop spans 16 amino acids. Here the CDR3 DNA reads TGCGCCAGCAGCCAAGTCTCAGGGTGGAACACCGGGGAGCTGTTTTTT. It encodes CASSQVSGWNTGELFF.

This clonotype was detected ten times or more. The chain combines TRBV7-2 with TRBJ2-2, with 7 bases that match TRBD1. This CDR3 spans 14 amino acids. Germline V gene data show CDR1 as SGHTA and CDR2 as FQGNSA. J gave up 4 bases and V 4 bases, and 3 bases lay outside the gene matches. The DNA of the CDR3 is TGTGCCAGCAGCTCGAGGACAGGCACCGGGGAGCTGTTTTTT. Its protein product is CASSSRTGTGELFF.

This clonotype has just a few counts. The genes are TRBV25-1 and TRBJ1-2; D is unresolved. CDR3 size: 13 residues. Germline CDR1 and CDR2: MGHDK and SYGVNS. With 7 bases removed from V and 8 bases from J, the gap between germline ends came to 17 bases. The CDR3 loop is CASTTLGGRGYTF. The CDR3 coding sequence is TGTGCCAGCACCACCTTAGGAGGGAGAGGCTACACCTTC.

This clonotype was seen just once. The chain combines TRBV27 with TRBJ2-7; D unclear. Per germline, CDR1 MNHEY and CDR2 SMNVEV (reference sequence). V was trimmed by 3 bases and J by 0 bases, leaving 9 bases between them. The CDR3 has 14 residues. The CDR3 here is CASSFSPYSYEQYV. For the CDR3, the DNA is TGTGCCAGCAGTTTCTCCCCATACTCCTACGAGCAGTACGTC.

This clonotype was picked up a small number of times. The V gene is TRBV7-2, the J gene TRBJ1-5; 8 bases agree with TRBD1. The CDR3 contains 15 residues. Germline lookup yields CDR1 SGHTA and CDR2 FQGNSA. V trimming: 3 bases; J trimming: 7 bases; junction bases outside the gene matches: 8. CDR3 loop: CASSFSSGGVQPQHF. Here the CDR3 DNA reads TGTGCCAGCAGCTTTAGTTCAGGGGGCGTGCAGCCCCAGCATTTT.